This T cell receptor beta chain was documented in a study of persistence of HIV-infected CD4 T cells. Looking at the study overall: Median time on suppressive ART was about eight years. Multiple blood draws of up to about 180 mL, except two donors with single leukapheresis.

Note on this clone: Its antigen remains unknown.

The immunoSEQ assay was version 4, run in survey mode. Sequenced by immunoSEQ multiplex PCR; TCRdb stores in-frame clones only, minus some. Of approximately 18,000 clones detected, about 65% appear once; the ten largest clones hold roughly 8.8%. Per germline, CDR1 SNHLY and CDR2 FYNNEI. Trimming at V came to 6 bases and at J to 4 bases, leaving 11 bases not matched to a gene. This CDR3 contains 16 residues. Cells were stimulated with CMV-infected fibroblast lysates at approximately 10 ug/mL. Sorting selected CD4+ T cells upregulating both CD40 ligand and CD69. Overall study results and limits: TCR analyses could not target the rare provirus-carrying CMV-responding cells.

This receptor was taken from an adult woman with HIV who was CMV-seropositive. The starting material was CD4+ T cells sorted from PBMCs after roughly 18-hour stimulation, obtained from a patient who received antiretroviral therapy. The V and J genes are TRBV2 and TRBJ1-1; 10 bases line up with TRBD1. CDR3: CASRSPGQGRGTEAFF. The DNA of the CDR3 is TGTGCCAGCAGGAGCCCGGGACAGGGGCGAGGCACTGAAGCTTTCTTT.